The sequence of this TCR beta chain was determined in a study of T cells after yellow fever vaccination. General observations from the study: The booster saw the reappearance of most primary-vaccination clones (roughly 97% CD4, 80% to 90% CD8).

TCRdb re-called the 5' RACE reads with MiXCR, one entry per CDR3 protein. This sample has fewer than 350,000 distinct CDR3 sequences, with 8.7% found just once. In germline, CDR1 is LGHDT, CDR2 YNNKEL (reference sequence). The CDR3 spans 15 residues. After removal of 0 bases from V and 6 bases from J, the junction contained 6 bases not matched to a gene. This clonotype has only a few counts. What it recognizes is unknown. This sample comprised PBMCs, obtained on the day of the first yellow fever vaccination. This rearrangement joins TRBV3-1 to TRBJ2-3, with 7 bases lining up with TRBD1. The TCR sequence derives from a man aged 18 to 30 who received the YFV17D yellow fever vaccine. The CDR3 DNA reads TGTGCCAGCAGCCAAGATATACAGGGGTGGGATACGCAGTATTTT. This encodes CASSQDIQGWDTQYF.